The clone carrying this T cell receptor (beta chain) was found once. From germline, CDR1 is SGHTA and CDR2 FQGTGA. V lost 1 base and J lost 6, with 12 bases in between. The CDR3 loop spans 15 amino acids. The sample belongs to a study of control samples from healthy donors and cancer patients. Assay used: immunoSEQ multiplex PCR; TCRdb lists only in-frame clones, some missing. The data contain roughly 55,000 clones, approximately 86% of them singletons. This sequence joins TRBV7-3 and TRBJ2-2; possibly TRBD1 for D (6 bases). This TCR was recovered from a man aged 45-65 years in good health. Material for sequencing was blood. In DNA, the CDR3 is TGTGCCAGCAGCTTAAAAGAGGGGGTAGCCGGGGAGCTGTTTTTT. Residues: CASSLKEGVAGELFF.